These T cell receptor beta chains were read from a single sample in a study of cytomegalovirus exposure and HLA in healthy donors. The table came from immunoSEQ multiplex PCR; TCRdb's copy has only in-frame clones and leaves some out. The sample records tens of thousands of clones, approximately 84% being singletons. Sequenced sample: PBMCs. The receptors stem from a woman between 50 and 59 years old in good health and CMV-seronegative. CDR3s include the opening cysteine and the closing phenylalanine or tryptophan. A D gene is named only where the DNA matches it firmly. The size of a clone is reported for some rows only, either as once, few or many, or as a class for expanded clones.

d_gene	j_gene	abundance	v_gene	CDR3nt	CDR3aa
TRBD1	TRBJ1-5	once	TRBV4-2	TGTGCCAGCAGCCAAGAGGGGGGACGGACAGGGGTTAGCAATCAGCCCCAGCATTTT	CASSQEGGRTGVSNQPQHF
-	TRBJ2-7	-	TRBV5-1	TGCGCCAGCAGCCTTGGAGGGGATCGGTACGAGCAGTACTTC	CASSLGGDRYEQYF
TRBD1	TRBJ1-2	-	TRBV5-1	TGCGCCAGCAGCTGGGACAGTGATGGCTACACCTTC	CASSWDSDGYTF
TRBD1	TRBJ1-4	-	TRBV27	TGTGCCAGCAGTTTAGGGACAGGGACAAAACTGTTTTTT	CASSLGTGTKLFF
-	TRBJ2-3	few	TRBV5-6	TGTGCCAGCAGCCCTAGAAAACAGGGCACAGATACGCAGTATTTT	CASSPRKQGTDTQYF
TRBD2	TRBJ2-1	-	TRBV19	TGTGCGAGCGGGGGCTCCTACAATGAGCAGTTCTTC	CASGGSYNEQFF
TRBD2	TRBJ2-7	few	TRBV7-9	TGTGCCAGCAGCTTGAGGGCTAGCGGGATAGCTCTGTCCTACGAGCAGTACTTC	CASSLRASGIALSYEQYF
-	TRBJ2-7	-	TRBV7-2	TGTGCCAGCAGCTCACGGGGGGCTTACGAGCAGTACTTC	CASSSRGAYEQYF
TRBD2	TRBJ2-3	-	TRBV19	TGTGCCAGTAGTTTGGGGACTAGCGGGGTCACAGATACGCAGTATTTT	CASSLGTSGVTDTQYF
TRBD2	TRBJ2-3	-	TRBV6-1	TGTGCCAGCAGTGAACGGTCTAGCGGGAGGCTTGGCACAGATACGCAGTATTTT	CASSERSSGRLGTDTQYF
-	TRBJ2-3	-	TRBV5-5	TGTGCCAGCAGCTCCCCACGGACTAGCACAGATACGCAGTATTTT	CASSSPRTSTDTQYF
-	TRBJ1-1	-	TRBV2	TGTGCCAGCACCCCCGGGAATGGGAAAGCTTTCTTT	CASTPGNGKAFF
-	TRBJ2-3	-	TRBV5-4	TGTGCCAGCAGCATCCCCCAAGATACGCAGTATTTT	CASSIPQDTQYF
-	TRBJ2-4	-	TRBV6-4	TGTGCCAGCAGTCAGGGGCCCATAGCCAAAAACATTCAGTACTTC	CASSQGPIAKNIQYF
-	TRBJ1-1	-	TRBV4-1	TGCGCCAGCAGCCAAGGGGGAGGCCGAAGTTGGGAAGCTTTCTTT	CASSQGGGRSWEAFF
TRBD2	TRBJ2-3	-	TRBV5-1	TGCGCCAGCAGCTTGGCCGGGGGGGACACAGATACGCAGTATTTT	CASSLAGGDTDTQYF
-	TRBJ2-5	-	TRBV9	TGTGCCAGCAGCCCAGAGGGTAGGGAGACCCAGTACTTC	CASSPEGRETQYF
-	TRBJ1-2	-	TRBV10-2	TGCGCCAGCAGGGACAGCTATGGCTACACCTTC	CASRDSYGYTF
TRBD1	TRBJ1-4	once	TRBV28	TGTGCCAGCAGTCCACCGGGACAGGGTGGTGAAAAACTGTTTTTT	CASSPPGQGGEKLFF
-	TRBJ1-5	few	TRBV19	TGTGCCAGTAGCGGATCGACGGGTAATCAGCCCCAGCATTTT	CASSGSTGNQPQHF
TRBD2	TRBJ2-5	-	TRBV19	TGTGCCAGTACTAGAAGCGGACTAGCGGGGACGCAGACCCAGTACTTC	CASTRSGLAGTQTQYF
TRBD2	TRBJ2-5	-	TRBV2	TGTGCCAGCAGCCGCACTAGCGGGGGGACAGAGACCCAGTACTTC	CASSRTSGGTETQYF
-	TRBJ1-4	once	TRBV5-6	TGTGCCAGCACCCACAACGGGGAACCCTTAACTAATGAAAAACTGTTTTTT	CASTHNGEPLTNEKLFF
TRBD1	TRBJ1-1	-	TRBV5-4	TGTGCCAGCAGCGTACCGACAGGGGGGGGAAACACTGAAGCTTTCTTT	CASSVPTGGGNTEAFF
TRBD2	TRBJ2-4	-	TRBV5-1	TGCGCCAGTAGTCTAGCGGGGGAGGACATTCAGTACTTC	CASSLAGEDIQYF